Below, one T cell receptor (beta chain) is given with its context. The germline gives CDR1 GTSNPN, CDR2 SVGIG (reference sequence). The V gene lost 2 bases and the J gene lost 4 bases, with 14 bases spanning the gap. This CDR3 comprises 15 residues. The data were produced by immunoSEQ multiplex PCR, yet TCRdb's version contains in-frame clones alone and is incomplete. This sample yields over 90,000 clones, of which around 92% are seen a single time; roughly 4.2% belongs to the top ten. The data are from a study of blood T cell repertoires in COVID-19. The chain carries TRBV30 and TRBJ2-2, with D possibly TRBD2 on 5 matching bases. Sequences were obtained from peripheral blood. This clonotype originated in a man aged 18 to 30 with acute or convalescent COVID-19. CDR3 DNA: TGTGCCTGGAGTCTGGCACCTCGGGGCACCGGGGAGCTGTTTTTT. This encodes CAWSLAPRGTGELFF.